What follows are 5 T cell receptor beta chains derived from one specimen sequenced in a study of blood T cell repertoires in COVID-19. TCRdb's copy holds only in-frame clones and misses some; the assay was immunoSEQ multiplex PCR. This table has 200,000 to 250,000 clones, approximately 85% appearing once. Specimen: PBMCs or T cells enriched from blood (not recorded which). The receptors were gathered from a woman aged 45-59 years with acute COVID-19.

In its sample, this clone was seen a few times. V and J are TRBV6-5 and TRBJ1-1; no reliable D call. V was trimmed by 0 bases and J by 1 base, leaving 6 bases between them. CDR3 length: 14 residues. Looked up from germline, CDR1 is MNHEY and CDR2 is SVGAGI. The CDR3 loop is CASSYSIRNTEAFF. The CDR3 nucleotides read TGTGCCAGCAGTTACTCGATCAGGAACACTGAAGCTTTCTTT.

The chain couples TRBV30 to TRBJ2-1, with D tentatively TRBD1 (5 bases). The V gene lost 0 bases and the J gene lost 7 bases, with 7 bases spanning the gap. This CDR3 has 12 amino acids. CDR1 is GTSNPN and CDR2 is SVGIG in the germline V gene (reference sequence). The CDR3 DNA reads as TGTGCCTGGAGTGTGAAGGGGAATGAGCAGTTCTTC. Protein sequence: CAWSVKGNEQFF.

This sequence joins TRBV19 and TRBJ2-1; 12 positions agree with TRBD2. Germline CDR1 is LNHDA and CDR2 is SQIVND (reference sequence). V lost 7 bases and J lost 5; bases outside the gene matches: 6. The CDR3 is 15 amino acids. CDR3 sequence: CASTPLAGGNNEQFF. In DNA, the CDR3 is TGTGCCAGTACCCCACTAGCGGGGGGAAACAATGAGCAGTTCTTC.

The chain has TRBV10-3 and TRBJ2-3, with D possibly TRBD1 on 6 matching bases. V lost 2 bases to trimming and J lost 6 bases, with 15 bases between them. The length of the CDR3 is 15 residues. Germline CDR1 is ENHRY and CDR2 is SYGVKD. The CDR3 loop is CAISEKSTGTDTQYF. The DNA of the CDR3 is TGTGCCATCAGTGAGAAATCGACAGGTACCGATACGCAGTATTTT.

The chain links TRBV25-1 to TRBJ2-1, with 8 bases lining up with TRBD1. Germline loops: CDR1 MGHDK, CDR2 SYGVNS. The CDR3 is 13 residues long. V gave up 4 bases and J gave up 8 bases; unmatched junction bases: 4. CDR3 nucleotide sequence: TGTGCCAGCAGTGTGACAGGGGCCCATGAGCAGTTCTTC. As protein: CASSVTGAHEQFF.